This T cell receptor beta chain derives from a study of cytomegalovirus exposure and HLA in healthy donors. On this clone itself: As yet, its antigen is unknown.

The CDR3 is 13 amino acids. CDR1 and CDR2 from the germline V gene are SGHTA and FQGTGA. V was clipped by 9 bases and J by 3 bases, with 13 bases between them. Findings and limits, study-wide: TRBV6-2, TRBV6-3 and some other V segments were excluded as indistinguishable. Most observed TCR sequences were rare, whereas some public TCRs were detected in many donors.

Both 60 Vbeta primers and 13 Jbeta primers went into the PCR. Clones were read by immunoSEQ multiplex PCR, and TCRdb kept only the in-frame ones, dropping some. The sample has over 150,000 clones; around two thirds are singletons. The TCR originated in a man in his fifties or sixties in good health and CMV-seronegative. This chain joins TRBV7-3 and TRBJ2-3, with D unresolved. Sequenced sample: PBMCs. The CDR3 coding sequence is TGTGCCAGGTTGACAAGCTCAACAGATACGCAGTATTTT. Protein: CARLTSSTDTQYF.